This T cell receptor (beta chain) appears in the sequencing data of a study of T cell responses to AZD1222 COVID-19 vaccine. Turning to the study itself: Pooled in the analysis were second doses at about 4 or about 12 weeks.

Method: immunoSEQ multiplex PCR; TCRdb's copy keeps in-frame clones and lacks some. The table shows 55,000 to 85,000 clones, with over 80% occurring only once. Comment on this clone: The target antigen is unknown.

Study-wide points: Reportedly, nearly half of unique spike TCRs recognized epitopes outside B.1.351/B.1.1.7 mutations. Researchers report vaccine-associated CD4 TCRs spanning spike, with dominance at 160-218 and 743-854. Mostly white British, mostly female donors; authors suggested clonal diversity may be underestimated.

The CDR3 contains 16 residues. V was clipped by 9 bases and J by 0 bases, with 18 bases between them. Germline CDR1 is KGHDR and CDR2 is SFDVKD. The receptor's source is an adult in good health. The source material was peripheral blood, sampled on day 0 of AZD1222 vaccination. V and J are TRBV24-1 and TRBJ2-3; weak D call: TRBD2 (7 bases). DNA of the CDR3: TGTGCCACCGGGGGGGGGCTCTACGATAGCACAGATACGCAGTATTTT. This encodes CATGGGLYDSTDTQYF.